The 32 T cell receptor beta chains reported below all come from one sample, sequenced in a study of blood T cell repertoires in COVID-19. This table comes from immunoSEQ multiplex PCR, and its TCRdb copy is limited to in-frame clones, with some not included. The sample holds 650,000 to 800,000 clones, 70% to 90% seen once. The sample consisted of peripheral blood. The receptors derive from a young woman with acute or convalescent COVID-19.

The CDR3 nucleotides are TGTGCCAGCAGGCTAGCGAGCACAGATACGCAGTATTTT. Translating it yields CASRLASTDTQYF. J is TRBJ2-3 and V is TRBV7-2; D is perhaps TRBD2 (6 bases). The CDR3 has 13 amino acids. Trimming took off 6 bases at V and 0 bases at J, with 7 bases between the two ends. Germline assignment: CDR1 SGHTA and CDR2 FQGNSA.

V gene TRBV24-1 combines with J gene TRBJ2-4, with TRBD1 identical over 9 bases. There are 13 residues in the CDR3. Germline V gives CDR1 KGHDR, CDR2 SFDVKD. V lost 5 bases, J lost 7 bases, and 2 bases stayed unmatched. CDR3 nucleotides: TGTGCCACCAGTGTCGGACAGGGGAACATTCAGTACTTC. It yields the protein CATSVGQGNIQYF.

The chain uses TRBV7-9 and TRBJ1-3; 10 bases line up with TRBD1. This CDR3 is 13 amino acids long. The V segment lost 10 bases and the J segment 4 bases; nucleotides outside the gene matches: 4. CDR1 and CDR2 from the germline V gene are SEHNR and FQNEAQ (reference sequence). CDR3 loop: CATGQGFGNTIYF. In nucleotides, the CDR3 is TGTGCCACGGGACAGGGGTTCGGAAACACCATATATTTT.

The J gene is TRBJ1-2, the V gene TRBV2; D unclear. Trimming took off 7 bases at V and 4 bases at J, with 13 bases between the two ends. The CDR3 consists of 13 residues. Germline V gives CDR1 SNHLY, CDR2 FYNNEI. The CDR3 coding sequence is TGTGCCAGCACTACCATACCAATCTATGGCTACACCTTC. Its translation is CASTTIPIYGYTF.

J is TRBJ1-1 and V is TRBV25-1; D may be TRBD1 (5 bases). Trimming took off 1 base at V and 6 bases at J, with 9 bases between the two ends. Germline V gene lookup returns CDR1 MGHDK and CDR2 SYGVNS. This CDR3 has 13 residues. CDR3 in amino acids: CASSEFGGAEAFF. CDR3 nucleotide sequence: TGTGCCAGCAGTGAATTCGGGGGAGCTGAAGCTTTCTTT.

The chain carries TRBV7-2 and TRBJ2-7; 7 bases are shared with TRBD2. V shed 1 base and J 9 bases; nucleotides not matched to a gene: 6. The germline gives CDR1 SGHTA, CDR2 FQGNSA. This CDR3 contains 13 residues. The CDR3 reads CASSLGGLLVQYF. The CDR3 region has the DNA TGTGCCAGCAGCTTAGGGGGACTATTAGTGCAGTACTTC.

V gene TRBV3-1 (or the pseudogene TRBV3-2) combines with J gene TRBJ2-1; TRBD1 aligns across 8 bases. Germline-derived CDR1 and CDR2 are LGHDT and YNNKEL (reference sequence). The CDR3 consists of 17 residues. Trimming cost V 1 base and J 8 bases; bases outside gene matches: 13. CDR3 region: CASSQGPRTGTDDEQFF. The DNA for the CDR3 is TGTGCCAGCAGCCAAGGTCCCCGGACAGGGACGGACGATGAGCAGTTCTTC.

The chain has TRBV30 and TRBJ1-5, with 9 bases lining up with TRBD1. The CDR3 length is 15 residues. The V segment lost 1 base and the J segment 6 bases; nucleotides outside the gene matches: 7. CDR1 and CDR2 from the germline V gene are GTSNPN and SVGIG (reference sequence). The CDR3 loop reads CAWSEPPGQGQPQHF. Here the CDR3 DNA reads TGTGCCTGGAGTGAGCCTCCGGGACAGGGTCAGCCCCAGCATTTT.

V is TRBV4-2 and J is TRBJ2-7, with 7 bases matching TRBD2. This CDR3 spans 15 amino acids. Germline V CDR1 and CDR2: LGHNA, YNFKEQ. V was pared by 6 bases and J by 0 bases, with 8 bases of the junction left unmatched. The CDR3 sequence is CASSVLAESSYEQYF. The CDR3 nucleotides are TGTGCCAGCAGTGTTCTAGCGGAGAGCTCCTACGAGCAGTACTTC.

Worth noting for this clone: Other DNA sequences in the same sample also yield this CDR3. The V and J genes are TRBV5-1 and TRBJ1-2, with D unresolved. Germline V gene data show CDR1 as SGHRS and CDR2 as YFSETQ. This CDR3 has 12 residues. The V gene lost 4 bases and the J gene lost 4 bases, with 8 bases spanning the gap. The CDR3 sequence is CASSAGVYGYTF. The DNA for the CDR3 is TGCGCCAGCAGCGCGGGAGTCTATGGCTACACCTTC.

This chain joins TRBV6-5 and TRBJ2-1; possible D gene TRBD2, 5 bases. The CDR3 covers 14 residues. V lost 6 bases to trimming and J lost 7 bases, with 16 bases between them. Looked up from germline, CDR1 is MNHEY and CDR2 is SVGAGI. In DNA form, the CDR3 reads TGTGCCAGCAGACCCCTTGCGGAGGCGAATGAGCAGTTCTTC. It translates to CASRPLAEANEQFF.

The chain carries TRBV10-3 and TRBJ2-2, with 16 bases that match TRBD2. J lost 7 bases, V lost 10 bases, and 9 bases had no gene match. The CDR3 runs to 16 residues. Germline V gives CDR1 ENHRY, CDR2 SYGVKD. The CDR3 nucleotides read TGTGCCACAGAGGGACTAGCGGGGGGGCCCGACGGGGAGCTGTTTTTT. It is translated as CATEGLAGGPDGELFF.

The V and J genes are TRBV24-1 and TRBJ2-3, with 7 bases that match TRBD1. The V gene's germline CDR1 is KGHDR and CDR2 SFDVKD. The CDR3 length is 15 residues. The V gene end was trimmed by 2 bases and the J gene end by 1 base; junction bases not matched to a gene: 2. DNA for the CDR3: TGTGCCACCAGTGATTCCGGGACAGGCACAGATACGCAGTATTTT. This codes for CATSDSGTGTDTQYF.

The CDR3 nucleotides read TGTGCCAGCAGCTTATATCCAGGGGGCAATACTGAAGCTTTCTTT. This encodes CASSLYPGGNTEAFF. V and J are TRBV7-2 and TRBJ1-1, with TRBD1 matching 8 bases. The CDR3 is 15 amino acids. V shed 2 bases, J shed 5 bases, and the junction held 7 bases outside the gene matches. CDR1 and CDR2 (germline): SGHTA, FQGNSA.

The chain combines TRBV5-8 with TRBJ2-7, with a tentative D call TRBD1 (5 bases). Trimming pared 0 bases from V and 12 bases from J, leaving 22 bases between. CDR1 is SGHTS, CDR2 YDEGEE, per germline. The CDR3 contains 15 residues. The CDR3: CASSLEAGRTWMRYF. For the CDR3, the DNA is TGTGCCAGCAGCTTGGAGGCAGGGCGCACCTGGATGAGGTACTTC.

The rearrangement links TRBV6-5 to TRBJ2-7, with a weak D call TRBD1 (5 bases). The germline CDR1 and CDR2 sequences are MNHEY and SVGAGI. There are 13 residues in the CDR3. The germline V and J ends were trimmed by 2 bases and 7 bases, with 12 bases remaining between them. The CDR3 loop is CASSYGASWEQYF. The CDR3 nucleotides read TGTGCCAGCAGTTACGGGGCATCGTGGGAGCAGTACTTC.

The chain joins TRBV7-9 to TRBJ1-2; 10 nucleotides agree with TRBD1. Germline V CDR1 and CDR2: SEHNR, FQNEAQ (reference sequence). There are 16 residues in the CDR3. V was clipped by 5 bases and J by 5 bases; unmatched bases: 11. CDR3 amino acids: CASSLWGTGEGYGYTF. CDR3 in DNA: TGTGCCAGCAGCCTTTGGGGGACAGGGGAGGGGTATGGCTACACCTTC. Supplemented by reference TRBV7-9 and TRBJ1-2, the full variable domain reads DTGVSQNPRHKITKRGQNVTFRCDPISEHNRLYWYRQTLGQGPEFLTYFQNEAQLEKSRLLSDRFSAERPKGSFSTLEIQRTEQGDSAMYLCASSLWGTGEGYGYTFGSGTRLTVV.

The rearrangement joins TRBV14 to TRBJ1-3; 7 bases are shared with TRBD1. CDR3 length: 15 amino acids. Germline-derived CDR1 and CDR2 are SGHDN and FVKESK. With 1 base clipped from V and 8 bases from J, the junction kept 8 bases outside the gene matches. The CDR3 sequence: CASSQGSQGSYTIYF. In nucleotides, the CDR3 is TGTGCCAGCAGCCAAGGTTCACAGGGGAGCTACACCATATATTTT.

CDR3 nucleotide sequence: TGCGCCAGCAGTTTAGCAACCTCAACTAATGAAAAACTGTTTTTT. This encodes CASSLATSTNEKLFF. The rearrangement links TRBV5-1 to TRBJ1-4, with D hard to call. Trimming removed 5 bases at V and 0 bases at J, with 11 bases between. Germline values: CDR1 SGHRS, CDR2 YFSETQ. The CDR3 sequence is 15 residues long.

V usage is TRBV21-1 and J usage is TRBJ1-4. TRBV21-1 is described as a pseudogene. The CDR3 loop spans 15 amino acids. CDR3 sequence: CASSKSAETNEKLFF. The CDR3 nucleotides are TGTGCCAGCAGCAAAAGCGCCGAGACTAATGAAAAACTGTTTTTT.

The chain recombines TRBV8-2 with TRBJ1-3. TRBV8-2 is a pseudogene segment. The CDR3 is made up of 16 amino acids. The CDR3 DNA follows: TGTGGCAGCACATCCGCAGCCCTTACCGACGGGGGCACCATATATTTT. Its protein product is CGSTSAALTDGGTIYF.

This clone was recorded only once. V usage is TRBV19 and J usage is TRBJ1-3, with 7 bases identical to TRBD1. Germline V CDR1 and CDR2: LNHDA, SQIVND (reference sequence). The CDR3 has 15 residues. Losses at the gene ends were 8 bases for V and 4 bases for J; bases not matched to a gene: 11. The CDR3 loop is CASHPGTAGGNTIYF. Written as DNA, the CDR3 is TGTGCCAGTCACCCCGGGACAGCAGGAGGAAACACCATATATTTT.

This sequence joins TRBV13 and TRBJ2-1, with TRBD1 identical over 10 bases. CDR3 length: 14 amino acids. Germline trimming cut 5 bases from V and 14 bases from J; bases unmatched to any gene: 12. Per germline, CDR1 PRHDT and CDR2 FYEKMQ (reference sequence). The DNA for the CDR3 is TGTGCCAGCAGCCAAGGGACAGGGGCACATCCGGAGTTCTTC. The encoded protein is CASSQGTGAHPEFF. Complete variable domain (other parts from reference TRBV13 and TRBJ2-1): AAGVIQSPRHLIKEKRETATLKCYPIPRHDTVYWYQQGPGQDPQFLISFYEKMQSDKGSIPDRFSAQQFSDYHSELNMSSLELGDSALYFCASSQGTGAHPEFFGPGTRLTVL.

The V gene is TRBV7-8, the J gene TRBJ2-7; 9 nucleotides align to TRBD2. The CDR3 runs to 17 residues. V lost 5 bases to trimming and J lost 5 bases; unmatched junction nucleotides: 16. CDR1 SGHVS and CDR2 FQNEAQ come from the germline V gene. In nucleotides, the CDR3 is TGTGCCAGCAGCCCCTTAGGGGGGCTAGCGGGGATCCACGAGCAGTACTTC. Protein: CASSPLGGLAGIHEQYF.

This chain joins TRBV14 and TRBJ2-1, with D perhaps matching TRBD1 (5 bases). The germline gives CDR1 SGHDN, CDR2 FVKESK. The CDR3 is 17 amino acids. Trimming removed 4 bases from V and 1 base from J, with 17 bases in between. CDR3 sequence reads: CASSLWGVPFSYNEQFF. CDR3 sequence (DNA): TGTGCCAGCAGCCTCTGGGGCGTTCCATTTTCCTACAATGAGCAGTTCTTC.

The V and J genes are TRBV6-2 or TRBV6-3 and TRBJ1-6, with a possible D match to TRBD1 (5 bases). Germline V lookup: CDR1 MNHEY, CDR2 SVGEGT. The CDR3 is 12 amino acids. V lost 5 bases to trimming and J lost 8 bases, with 7 bases between them. This CDR3 reads CASSGDYSPLHF. DNA for the CDR3: TGTGCCAGCAGTGGGGACTATTCACCCCTCCACTTT.

This chain joins TRBV9 and TRBJ1-6, with 7 bases lining up with TRBD1. Germline lookup yields CDR1 SGDLS and CDR2 YYNGEE. There are 16 residues in the CDR3. With 4 bases clipped from V and 9 bases from J, the junction kept 13 bases outside the gene matches. The CDR3 loop is CASSPQGDTLLSPLHF. CDR3 DNA sequence: TGTGCCAGCAGCCCTCAGGGGGACACGCTACTTTCACCCCTCCACTTT.

This clone has only one observation. The V and J genes are TRBV6-2 or TRBV6-3 and TRBJ2-3, with D possibly matching TRBD2 (6 bases). The CDR3 length is 15 residues. Germline assignment: CDR1 MNHEY and CDR2 SVGEGT. Trimming pared 5 bases from V and 1 base from J, leaving 13 bases between. The DNA for the CDR3 is TGTGCCAGCAGTCCCATACAGCGGGGCACAGATACGCAGTATTTT. This sequence encodes CASSPIQRGTDTQYF.

Only a few counts were recorded for this clone. The chain joins TRBV29-1 to TRBJ1-1; a possible D gene is TRBD1 (6 bases). The germline V gene encodes CDR1 SQVTM and CDR2 ANQGSEA. The CDR3 length is 13 residues. The V and J ends lost 6 bases and 0 bases respectively, with 11 bases between them. The CDR3 is CSVRQVVNTEAFF. In nucleotides, the CDR3 is TGCAGCGTACGACAGGTCGTGAACACTGAAGCTTTCTTT. The full variable domain, completed using reference TRBV29-1 and TRBJ1-1, is SAVISQKPSRDICQRGTSLTIQCQVDSQVTMMFWYRQQPGQSLTLIATANQGSEATYESGFVIDKFPISRPNLTFSTLTVSNMSPEDSSIYLCSVRQVVNTEAFFGQGTRLTVV.

The V gene is TRBV6-1, the J gene TRBJ1-2; 9 bases are a match to TRBD1. Germline CDR1 and CDR2: MNHNS and SASEGT. V lost 3 bases and J lost 8; bases outside the gene matches: 7. There are 14 residues in the CDR3. The CDR3 DNA reads TGTGCCAGCAGTGAGATCAGGACAGGGGTAGGCTACACCTTC. It yields the protein CASSEIRTGVGYTF.

This sequence joins TRBV19 and TRBJ1-1; D remains ambiguous. The CDR3 runs to 14 residues. V was shortened by 4 bases and J by 1 base, with 10 bases between the two germline ends. CDR1 LNHDA and CDR2 SQIVND come from the germline V gene (reference sequence). CDR3 DNA sequence: TGTGCCAGTAGTACCCTCCCGGGGAACACTGAAGCTTTCTTT. It is translated as CASSTLPGNTEAFF. The entire variable domain, with the rest obtained from reference TRBV19 and TRBJ1-1, is as follows: DGGITQSPKYLFRKEGQNVTLSCEQNLNHDAMYWYRQDPGQGLRLIYYSQIVNDFQKGDIAEGYSVSREKKESFPLTVTSAQKNPTAFYLCASSTLPGNTEAFFGQGTRLTVV.

The chain joins TRBV2 to TRBJ1-2; TRBD1 might be the D (5 bases). The germline gives CDR1 SNHLY, CDR2 FYNNEI. This CDR3 is 13 amino acids long. The V and J ends lost 4 bases and 4 bases respectively, with 10 bases between them. Here the CDR3 reads CASSGGDGYGYTF. The DNA of the CDR3 is TGTGCCAGCAGTGGGGGGGACGGCTATGGCTACACCTTC.